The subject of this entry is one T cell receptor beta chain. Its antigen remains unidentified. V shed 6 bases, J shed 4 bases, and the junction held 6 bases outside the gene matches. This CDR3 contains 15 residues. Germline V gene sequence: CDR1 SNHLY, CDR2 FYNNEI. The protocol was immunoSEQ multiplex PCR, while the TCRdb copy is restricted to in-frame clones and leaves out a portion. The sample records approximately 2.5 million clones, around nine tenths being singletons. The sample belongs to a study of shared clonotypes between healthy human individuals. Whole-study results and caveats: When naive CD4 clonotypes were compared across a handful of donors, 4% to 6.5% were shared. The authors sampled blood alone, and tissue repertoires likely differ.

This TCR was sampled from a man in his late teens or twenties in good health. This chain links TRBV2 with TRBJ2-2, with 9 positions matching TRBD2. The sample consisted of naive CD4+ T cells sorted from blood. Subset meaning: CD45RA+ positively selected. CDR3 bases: TGTGCCAGCAGGGGGGTAGCGGGAGTCACCGGGGAGCTGTTTTTT. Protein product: CASRGVAGVTGELFF.